This T cell receptor beta chain was retrieved from a study of human T cells and chemical hapten exposure. Overall study: Patch tests of 0.01% DPC on the upper back were read at 6 days. Mainly, slight library volume differences in the pool made TCR yields vary. Regarding the study as a whole: In comparison with controls, expanded TCRs gave rise to a significantly larger number of large CDR3 similarity clusters. The number of TCRs over 1 in 1000 frequency stayed unchanged after DPC.

TCRdb re-derived calls from the RACE reads in MiXCR, one entry per CDR3 protein. The data show around 380,000 distinct CDR3 sequences, approximately 4.4% seen once. A note on this clonotype: What it binds is not known.

V lost 3 bases and J lost 8; bases outside the gene matches: 1. CDR3 size: 15 residues. Germline V lookup: CDR1 MGHRA, CDR2 YSYEKL. The time point is: patch test 1, 2 weeks after DPC sensitization. Treatment described: therapeutic diphenylcyclopropenone sensitization with weekly scalp DPC. The sequence was obtained from a woman aged 45-65 years with alopecia areata. Some clones in this sample may be carry-over from other donors' samples. This chain connects TRBV4-1 to TRBJ2-1, with 16 bases matching TRBD2. The sequenced sample was whole blood, obtained in connection with sensitization to the hapten diphenylcyclopropenone (DPC). The CDR3, as DNA: TGCGCCAGCAGCCAGGGACTAGCGGGGGGGTATGAGCAGTTCTTC. Translation gives CASSQGLAGGYEQFF.